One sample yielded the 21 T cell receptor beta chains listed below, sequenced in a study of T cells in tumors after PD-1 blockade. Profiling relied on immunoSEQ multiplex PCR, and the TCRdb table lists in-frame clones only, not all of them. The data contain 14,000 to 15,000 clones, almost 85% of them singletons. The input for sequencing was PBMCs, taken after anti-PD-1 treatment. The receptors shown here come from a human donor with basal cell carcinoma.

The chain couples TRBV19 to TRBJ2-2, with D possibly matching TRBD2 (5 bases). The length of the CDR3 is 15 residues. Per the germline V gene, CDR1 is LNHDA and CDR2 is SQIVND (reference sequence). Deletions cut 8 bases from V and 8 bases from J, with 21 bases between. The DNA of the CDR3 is TGTGCCAGTGGGCTTCGGCGGGCGCTATCTGGGGAGCTGTTTTTT. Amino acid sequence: CASGLRRALSGELFF.

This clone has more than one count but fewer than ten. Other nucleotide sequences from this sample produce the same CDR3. Here the CDR3 reads CASCYGGARAGSSYNEQFF. CDR3 bases: TGTGCCAGCTGTTATGGGGGGGCGCGGGCGGGGAGCTCCTACAATGAGCAGTTCTTC. The chain couples TRBV2 to TRBJ2-1; the D gene is possibly TRBD2 (7 bases). Trimming removed 8 bases at V and 0 bases at J, with 26 bases between. This CDR3 contains 19 residues. The germline gives CDR1 SNHLY, CDR2 FYNNEI.

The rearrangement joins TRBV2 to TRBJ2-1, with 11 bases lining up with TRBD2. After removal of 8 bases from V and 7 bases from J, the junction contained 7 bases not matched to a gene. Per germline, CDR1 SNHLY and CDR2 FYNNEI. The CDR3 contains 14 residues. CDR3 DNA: TGTGCCAGCCTTAGCGGGAGGGCCGGTAATGAGCAGTTCTTC. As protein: CASLSGRAGNEQFF.

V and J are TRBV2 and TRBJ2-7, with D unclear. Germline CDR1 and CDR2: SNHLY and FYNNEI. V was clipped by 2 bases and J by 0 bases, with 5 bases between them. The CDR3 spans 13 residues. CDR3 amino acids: CASSEFSSYEQYF. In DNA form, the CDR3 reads TGTGCCAGCAGTGAATTTTCCTCCTACGAGCAGTACTTC.

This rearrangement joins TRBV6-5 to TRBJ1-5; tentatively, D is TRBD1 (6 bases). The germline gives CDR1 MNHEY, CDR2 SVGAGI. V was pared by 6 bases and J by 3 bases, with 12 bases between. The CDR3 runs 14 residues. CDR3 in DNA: TGTGCCAGCAGCCGAGGACAGTACAATCAGCCCCAGCATTTT. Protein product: CASSRGQYNQPQHF.

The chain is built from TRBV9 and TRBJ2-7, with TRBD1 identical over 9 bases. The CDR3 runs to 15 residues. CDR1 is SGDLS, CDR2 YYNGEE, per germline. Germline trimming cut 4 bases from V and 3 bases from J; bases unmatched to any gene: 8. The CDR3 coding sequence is TGTGCCAGCAGCCTCAGTGGGGGACAGGGCTACGAGCAGTACTTC. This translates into CASSLSGGQGYEQYF. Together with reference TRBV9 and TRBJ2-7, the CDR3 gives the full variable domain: DSGVTQTPKHLITATGQRVTLRCSPRSGDLSVYWYQQSLDQGLQFLIQYYNGEERAKGNILERFSAQQFPDLHSELNLSSLELGDSALYFCASSLSGGQGYEQYFGPGTRLTVT.

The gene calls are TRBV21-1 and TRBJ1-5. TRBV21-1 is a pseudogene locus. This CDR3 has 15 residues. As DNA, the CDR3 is TGTGCCAGCAGCAAAGTTCGCCAGGGCGGGCAGCCCCAGCATTTT. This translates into CASSKVRQGGQPQHF.

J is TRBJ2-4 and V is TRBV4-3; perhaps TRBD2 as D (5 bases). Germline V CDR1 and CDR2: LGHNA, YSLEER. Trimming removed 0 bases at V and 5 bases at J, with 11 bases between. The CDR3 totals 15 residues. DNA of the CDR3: TGCGCCAGCAGCCAAGAGGGGAGTCGGGAAAACATTCAGTACTTC. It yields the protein CASSQEGSRENIQYF.

The CDR3 reads CASSFGIEKLFF. In DNA form, the CDR3 reads TGTGCCAGCAGTTTCGGAATAGAAAAACTGTTTTTT. This sequence joins TRBV12-3 or TRBV12-4 and TRBJ1-4; D gene unclear. This CDR3 is 12 amino acids long. V was shortened by 3 bases and J by 8 bases, with 7 bases between the two germline ends.

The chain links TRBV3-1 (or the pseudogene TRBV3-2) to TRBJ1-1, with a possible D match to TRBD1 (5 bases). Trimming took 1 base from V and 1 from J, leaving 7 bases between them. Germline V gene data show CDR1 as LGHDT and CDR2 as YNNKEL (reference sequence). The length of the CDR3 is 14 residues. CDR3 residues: CASSQGRGNTEAFF. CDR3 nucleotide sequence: TGTGCCAGCAGCCAAGGTAGGGGGAACACTGAAGCTTTCTTT.

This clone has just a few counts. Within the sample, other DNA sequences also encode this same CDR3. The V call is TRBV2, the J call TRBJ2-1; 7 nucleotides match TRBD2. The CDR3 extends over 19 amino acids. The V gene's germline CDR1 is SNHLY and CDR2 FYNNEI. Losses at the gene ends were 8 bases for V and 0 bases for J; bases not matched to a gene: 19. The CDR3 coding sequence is TGTGCCAGCTGTTATGGGTGGGCGGGGGAGGGGAGCTCCTACAATGAGCAGTTCTTC. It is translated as CASCYGWAGEGSSYNEQFF. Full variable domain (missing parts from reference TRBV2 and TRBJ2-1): EPEVTQTPSHQVTQMGQEVILRCVPISNHLYFYWYRQILGQKVEFLVSFYNNEISEKSEIFDDQFSVERPDGSNFTLKIRSTKLEDSAMYFCASCYGWAGEGSSYNEQFFGPGTRLTVL.

The CDR3 spells CASSYSVDSNQPQHF. In nucleotides, the CDR3 is TGTGCCAGCAGTTACTCGGTGGATAGCAATCAGCCCCAGCATTTT. This sequence joins TRBV6-5 and TRBJ1-5, with D unclear. The V end lost 0 bases, the J end lost 0 bases, and 6 bases lay between the germline ends. The length of the CDR3 is 15 residues. Germline V gene data show CDR1 as MNHEY and CDR2 as SVGAGI.

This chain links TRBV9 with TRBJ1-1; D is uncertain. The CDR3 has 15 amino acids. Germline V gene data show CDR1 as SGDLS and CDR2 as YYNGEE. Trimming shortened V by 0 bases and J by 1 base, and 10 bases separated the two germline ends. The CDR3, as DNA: TGTGCCAGCAGCGTAGCTTCCCGCGGGAACACTGAAGCTTTCTTT. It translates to CASSVASRGNTEAFF. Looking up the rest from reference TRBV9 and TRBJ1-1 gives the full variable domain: DSGVTQTPKHLITATGQRVTLRCSPRSGDLSVYWYQQSLDQGLQFLIQYYNGEERAKGNILERFSAQQFPDLHSELNLSSLELGDSALYFCASSVASRGNTEAFFGQGTRLTVV.

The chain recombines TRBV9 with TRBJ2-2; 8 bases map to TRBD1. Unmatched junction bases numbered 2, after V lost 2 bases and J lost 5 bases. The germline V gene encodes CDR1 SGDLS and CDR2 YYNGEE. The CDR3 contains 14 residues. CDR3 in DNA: TGTGCCAGCAGCGTGGGACAGGTGACCGGGGAGCTGTTTTTT. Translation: CASSVGQVTGELFF.

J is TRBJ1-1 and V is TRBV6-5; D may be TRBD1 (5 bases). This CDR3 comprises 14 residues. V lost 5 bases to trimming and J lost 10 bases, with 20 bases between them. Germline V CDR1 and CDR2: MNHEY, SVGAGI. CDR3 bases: TGTGCCAGCAGTCCGCGGTGGGACGACCCCTTAGCTTTCTTT. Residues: CASSPRWDDPLAFF.

As DNA, the CDR3 is TGTGCCAGCAGTTTGCGGAAGAGGAACACTGAAGCTTTCTTT. It is translated as CASSLRKRNTEAFF. This chain links TRBV28 with TRBJ1-1; D is unresolved. Per germline, CDR1 MDHEN and CDR2 SYDVKM. V was trimmed by 3 bases and J by 1 base, leaving 9 bases between them. This CDR3 is 14 amino acids long.

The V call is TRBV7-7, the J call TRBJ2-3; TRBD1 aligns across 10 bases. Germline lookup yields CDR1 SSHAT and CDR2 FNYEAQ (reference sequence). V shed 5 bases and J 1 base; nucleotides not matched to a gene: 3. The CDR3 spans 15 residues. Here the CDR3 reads CASSRGTGGTDTQYF. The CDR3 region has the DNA TGTGCCAGCAGCCGCGGGACAGGGGGCACAGATACGCAGTATTTT.

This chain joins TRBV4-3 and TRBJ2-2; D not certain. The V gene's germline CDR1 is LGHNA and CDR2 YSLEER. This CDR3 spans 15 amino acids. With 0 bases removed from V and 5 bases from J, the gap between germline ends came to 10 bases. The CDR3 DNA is TGCGCCAGCAGCCAAGATCGCGGCAGTACCGGGGAGCTGTTTTTT. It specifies CASSQDRGSTGELFF.

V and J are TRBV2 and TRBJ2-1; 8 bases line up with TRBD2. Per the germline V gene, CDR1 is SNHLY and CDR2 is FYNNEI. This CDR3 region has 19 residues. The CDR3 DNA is TGTCCCCCCAGTGACGGGGGGGCGCGGGCGGGGAGCTCCTACAATGAGCAGTTCTTC. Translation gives CPPSDGGARAGSSYNEQFF. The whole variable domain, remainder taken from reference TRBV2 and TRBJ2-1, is EPEVTQTPSHQVTQMGQEVILRCVPISNHLYFYWYRQILGQKVEFLVSFYNNEISEKSEIFDDQFSVERPDGSNFTLKIRSTKLEDSAMYFCPPSDGGARAGSSYNEQFFGPGTRLTVL.

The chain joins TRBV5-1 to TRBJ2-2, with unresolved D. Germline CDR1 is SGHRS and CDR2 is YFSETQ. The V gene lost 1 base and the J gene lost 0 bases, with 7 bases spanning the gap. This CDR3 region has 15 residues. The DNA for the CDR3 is TGCGCCAGCAGCTTGACCAGAACGAACACCGGGGAGCTGTTTTTT. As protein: CASSLTRTNTGELFF.

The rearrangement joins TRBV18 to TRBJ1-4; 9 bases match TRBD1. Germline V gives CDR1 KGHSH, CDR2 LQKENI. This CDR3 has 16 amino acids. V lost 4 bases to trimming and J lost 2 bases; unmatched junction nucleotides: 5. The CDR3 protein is CASSQGTGNTNEKLFF. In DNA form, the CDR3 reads TGTGCCAGCTCACAGGGGACAGGGAATACTAATGAAAAACTGTTTTTT.